This T cell receptor (beta chain) came from a study of CD8 T cells in Susac syndrome. Study at large: Blood was drawn from Susac syndrome patients while they were therapy-naive, on corticosteroids, or on intravenous immunoglobulin alone. Points from the study as a whole: As the study acknowledged, the number of individuals who were part of its TCR sequencing and HLA analysis was relatively small.

The CDR3 spans 12 residues. Trimming removed 8 bases from V and 4 bases from J, with 15 bases in between. Germline CDR1 GTSNPN, CDR2 SVGIG (reference sequence). cDNA came from approximately 0.5 to 1 ug RNA primed by random hexamers. Amplification of TCR beta CDR3 across 54 Vbeta and 13 Jbeta was performed with immunoSEQ multiplex PCR. TCRdb independently ran MiXCR on the immunoSEQ multiplex PCR reads; one entry per CDR3 protein. The sample lists around 230,000 distinct CDR3 sequences, around 96% occurring once. Regarding this clonotype: Antigen specificity is unknown.

V gene TRBV30 combines with J gene TRBJ2-7; possible D gene TRBD2, 6 bases. The source of this sequence is a human donor with Susac syndrome. Sequencing was done on a sample of CD4+ T cells from PBMCs. The CDR3 here is CAGERASYEQYF. CDR3 DNA sequence: TGTGCCGGGGAGCGGGCCAGTTACGAGCAGTACTTC. Full variable domain (missing parts from reference TRBV30 and TRBJ2-7): SQTIHQWPATLVQPVGSPLSLECTVEGTSNPNLYWYRQAAGRGLQLLFYSVGIGQISSEVPQNLSASRPQDRQFILSSKKLLLSDSGFYLCAGERASYEQYFGPGTRLTVT.